A single sample is the source of the 20 T cell receptor beta chains below, sequenced in a study of response to subunit inactivated influenza vaccine. TCRdb redid the calling of the RT-PCR reads with MiXCR, one entry per CDR3 protein. Found here are approximately 500,000 distinct CDR3 sequences, 13% of them singletons; the top ten hold over 10%. The sample here was PBMCs from blood, taken 45 days after vaccination. These receptors all stem from a man in his fifties who received an inactivated influenza vaccine.

The chain has TRBV10-3 and TRBJ2-7; D is tentatively TRBD1 or TRBD2 (7 bases each). Trimming removed 4 bases from V and 4 bases from J, with 20 bases in between. CDR1 ENHRY and CDR2 SYGVKD come from the germline V gene. This CDR3 is built from 16 residues. CDR3 amino acids: CAISGPGEGALYEQYF. CDR3 bases: TGTGCCATCAGTGGACCGGGGGAGGGGGCCTTATACGAGCAGTACTTC.

This clonotype was detected a few times. The chain has TRBV28 and TRBJ1-3; no firm D call. CDR1 and CDR2 from the germline V gene are MDHEN and SYDVKM. V lost 6 bases, J lost 0 bases, and 15 bases lay in between. The CDR3 totals 16 residues. Here the CDR3 reads CASSSPQALSGNTIYF. The CDR3 coding sequence is TGTGCCAGCAGCTCCCCCCAGGCTCTCTCTGGAAACACCATATATTTT.

This chain joins TRBV29-1 and TRBJ2-5, with D possibly being TRBD1 (5 bases). CDR1 SQVTM and CDR2 ANQGSEA come from the germline V gene. This CDR3 is 13 amino acids long. Trimming cost V 3 bases and J 5 bases, with 13 bases left between them. CDR3 in DNA: TGCAGCGTTGAGGGCAGGGCCCAGGAGACCCAGTACTTC. Translation: CSVEGRAQETQYF.

The sample holds a few counts of this clonotype. This chain links TRBV5-1 with TRBJ2-2, with 11 bases identical to TRBD1. CDR3 size: 15 residues. Trimming at V came to 2 bases and at J to 6 bases, leaving 3 bases not matched to a gene. Germline CDR1 is SGHRS and CDR2 is YFSETQ. The CDR3 here is CASSFGQGAPGELFF. CDR3 DNA sequence: TGCGCCAGCAGCTTCGGACAGGGGGCACCCGGGGAGCTGTTTTTT.

The rearrangement links TRBV20-1 to TRBJ2-7; 8 nucleotides agree with TRBD1. The junction had 1 base not matched to a gene; V was cut back by 3 bases and J by 3 bases. CDR1 is DFQATT, CDR2 SNEGSKA, per germline (reference sequence). The CDR3 is made up of 12 amino acids. The CDR3 bases are TGCAGTGCTAGGACAGGGGTCTACGAGCAGTACTTC. This gives the protein CSARTGVYEQYF.

This clonotype was seen only a few times. V and J are TRBV5-6 and TRBJ2-1; D may be TRBD1 (6 bases). This CDR3 comprises 15 residues. The V and J ends lost 4 bases and 2 bases respectively, with 13 bases between them. Germline V gene sequence: CDR1 SGHDT, CDR2 YYEEEE. CDR3 in DNA: TGTGCCAGCAGCCCGGACAGTTTCCCCTACAATGAGCAGTTCTTC. Its translation: CASSPDSFPYNEQFF.

This clonotype turned up a few times. This chain links TRBV9 with TRBJ2-2; 7 bases map to TRBD1. The CDR3 contains 14 residues. Germline V CDR1 and CDR2: SGDLS, YYNGEE. Trimming at V came to 0 bases and at J to 6 bases, leaving 2 bases not matched to a gene. CDR3 sequence reads: CASSVVQGPGELFF. DNA for the CDR3: TGTGCCAGCAGCGTAGTACAGGGGCCCGGGGAGCTGTTTTTT.

The chain is built from TRBV6-5 and TRBJ2-7, with TRBD1 matching 11 bases. Trimming removed 0 bases from V and 3 bases from J; junction bases left unmatched: 7. This CDR3 is built from 17 residues. Germline V gene lookup returns CDR1 MNHEY and CDR2 SVGAGI. CDR3 coding DNA: TGTGCCAGCAGTTACTCTGGGACAGGGGGAAAGGGCTACGAGCAGTACTTC. Translating it yields CASSYSGTGGKGYEQYF.

Many counts were recorded for this clonotype. This rearrangement joins TRBV13 to TRBJ2-1, with 7 positions matching TRBD2. J lost 4 bases, V lost 4 bases, and 13 bases had no gene match. CDR1 and CDR2 from the germline V gene are PRHDT and FYEKMQ (reference sequence). The CDR3 loop spans 17 amino acids. CDR3: CASSSRASGSRYNEQFF. The CDR3 nucleotides read TGTGCCAGCAGCTCACGTGCTAGCGGCTCGAGATACAATGAGCAGTTCTTC.

This clonotype appeared many times. V is TRBV2 and J is TRBJ1-4; TRBD1 aligns across 10 bases. The CDR3 runs to 14 residues. The germline CDR1 and CDR2 sequences are SNHLY and FYNNEI. The J segment lost 7 bases and the V segment lost 6 bases, leaving 5 bases of the junction unmatched. CDR3 sequence reads: CASRPGQGVEKLFF. DNA for the CDR3: TGTGCCAGCAGACCCGGACAGGGGGTTGAAAAACTGTTTTTT.

The gene calls are TRBV11-1 and TRBJ1-2; D call uncertain. V was trimmed by 4 bases and J by 0 bases, leaving 21 bases between them. There are 18 residues in the CDR3. The germline V gene has CDR1 SGHAT and CDR2 FQDESV (reference sequence). CDR3 sequence (DNA): TGTGCCAGCAGCTCCGGAGATGTGGGCACGAGAGCTAACTATGGCTACACCTTC. Protein sequence: CASSSGDVGTRANYGYTF.

V usage is TRBV10-3 and J usage is TRBJ2-7; a weak D match, TRBD1 (5 bases). Germline V gives CDR1 ENHRY, CDR2 SYGVKD. V lost 5 bases and J 6 bases, leaving 14 bases between the germline ends. The CDR3 length is 13 residues. CDR3 DNA sequence: TGTGCCATCAGTTCCTCGCAGCAGGGCGAGCAGTACTTC. As protein: CAISSSQQGEQYF.

This clonotype was observed many times. This rearrangement joins TRBV15 to TRBJ1-5; D might be TRBD1 (6 bases). V lost 3 bases to trimming and J lost 1 base, with 10 bases between them. Per the germline V gene, CDR1 is LNHNV and CDR2 is YYDKDF (reference sequence). This CDR3 spans 15 amino acids. In DNA, the CDR3 is TGTGCCACCAGCAGGGATGGACAGAGCAATCAGCCCCAGCATTTT. Translated, it gives CATSRDGQSNQPQHF.

This rearrangement joins TRBV6-1 to TRBJ2-7; TRBD2 matches 13 bases. Trimming took 7 bases from V and 2 from J; bases not matched to a gene: 8. CDR3 length: 16 amino acids. Germline V CDR1 and CDR2: MNHNS, SASEGT. The CDR3 protein is CASTRGTSGAPYEQYF. The CDR3 DNA reads TGTGCCAGCACTAGGGGGACTAGCGGGGCCCCCTACGAGCAGTACTTC.

This clonotype was observed a few times. The rearrangement links TRBV5-5 to TRBJ2-2; 14 bases fit TRBD2. After removal of 4 bases from V and 5 bases from J, the junction contained 7 bases not matched to a gene. The CDR3 has 17 amino acids. CDR1 SGHKS and CDR2 YYEKEE come from the germline V gene (reference sequence). The CDR3 reads CASSRLAGGLRTGELFF. As DNA, the CDR3 is TGTGCCAGCAGCCGACTAGCGGGGGGGCTAAGGACCGGGGAGCTGTTTTTT.

The chain joins TRBV12-3 or TRBV12-4 to TRBJ2-7; TRBD2 agrees at 10 bases. With 9 bases clipped from V and 2 bases from J, the junction kept 22 bases outside the gene matches. The CDR3 is 19 residues long. The DNA for the CDR3 is TGTGCCAGTCGAGGTGATGGGGGACCCCTAGCGGGGGTTACCTACGAGCAGTACTTC. Translation: CASRGDGGPLAGVTYEQYF.

In this sample, this clonotype turned up a few times. The chain combines TRBV18 with TRBJ2-1; TRBD1 matches at 7 bases. In germline, CDR1 is KGHSH, CDR2 LQKENI. V was pared by 4 bases and J by 8 bases, with 11 bases of the junction left unmatched. The CDR3 length is 15 residues. DNA of the CDR3: TGTGCCAGCTCACAAGAAGGACAGGTCCGTGATGAGCAGTTCTTC. Translating gives CASSQEGQVRDEQFF.

This clonotype has a count of ten or more. The genes are TRBV3-1 and TRBJ2-7; 9 bases agree with TRBD2. V lost 4 bases to trimming and J lost 2 bases; unmatched junction nucleotides: 6. This CDR3 region has 15 residues. CDR1 LGHDT and CDR2 YNNKEL come from the germline V gene (reference sequence). The DNA for the CDR3 is TGTGCCAGCAGCCCGCTAGGCGGGAGGGCCTACGAGCAGTACTTC. Translation: CASSPLGGRAYEQYF.

J is TRBJ2-1 and V is TRBV12-3 or TRBV12-4; either TRBD1 or TRBD2 may fit D (7 bases each). With 0 bases removed from V and 0 bases from J, the gap between germline ends came to 15 bases. CDR3 length: 18 residues. The CDR3 nucleotides are TGTGCCAGCAGTTTAGCGCTGGGAGGGGACAGCTCCTACAATGAGCAGTTCTTC. Amino acid sequence: CASSLALGGDSSYNEQFF.

The V gene is TRBV6-2 or TRBV6-3, the J gene TRBJ2-1, with 10 bases fitting TRBD2. Germline CDR1 is MNHEY and CDR2 is SVGEGT. Trimming at V came to 6 bases and at J to 7 bases, leaving 9 bases not matched to a gene. The CDR3 extends over 15 amino acids. The CDR3 DNA is TGTGCCAGCAGCAAACCGGGACTAGCGTTAAATGAGCAGTTCTTC. It translates to CASSKPGLALNEQFF.